The 18 T cell receptor beta chains in this list originate from one sample, sequenced in a study of blood T cells in healthy people across ages. A second PCR of roughly 7 to 11 cycles used a sample-barcoded 5' primer and a J-beta primer mix. In TCRdb, the 5' RACE reads were re-called with MiXCR into one record per CDR3 protein. This sample has about 720,000 distinct CDR3 sequences; about 24% occur once, and the top ten carry roughly a fifth. Sequenced: blood. These receptors were taken from a man between 65 and 85 years old in good health.

The chain is built from TRBV2 and TRBJ1-3, with D maybe TRBD1 (5 bases). The CDR3 is 16 amino acids. Germline V gene lookup returns CDR1 SNHLY and CDR2 FYNNEI. V shed 1 base and J shed 4 bases, with 14 bases lying between them. The CDR3 coding sequence is TGTGCCAGCAGTGAAGGTCAGGGAGCCGCCGGAAACACCATATATTTT. It codes for CASSEGQGAAGNTIYF.

This clonotype has a handful of counts. The chain combines TRBV6-5 with TRBJ2-7; D may be TRBD1 or TRBD2 (5 bases each). Germline CDR1 reads MNHEY; CDR2 reads SVGAGI. V was pared by 0 bases and J by 4 bases, with 19 bases between. The CDR3 is 17 amino acids. CDR3 in amino acids: CASSYSMGWGRGYEQYF. CDR3 DNA: TGTGCCAGCAGTTACTCGATGGGCTGGGGACGCGGATACGAGCAGTACTTC.

Ten or more counts support this clonotype. The chain joins TRBV28 to TRBJ2-1; TRBD2 aligns across 11 bases. This CDR3 contains 15 residues. The germline CDR1 and CDR2 sequences are MDHEN and SYDVKM. Trimming at V came to 6 bases and at J to 3 bases, leaving 4 bases not matched to a gene. CDR3 bases: TGTGCCAGCAGGACTAGCGGGGAGGACTACAATGAGCAGTTCTTC. This codes for CASRTSGEDYNEQFF.

Points on this clonotype: The junction differs from germline at one of its ends, possibly a read error. The chain is built from TRBV12-3 or TRBV12-4 and TRBJ2-2, with TRBD1 matching 8 bases. The CDR3 consists of 15 residues. The CDR3 DNA reads TGTGCCAGCATCCCTCGGACAGGGAACACCGGGGAGCTGTCTTTT. This gives the protein CASIPRTGNTGELSF.

V gene TRBV20-1 combines with J gene TRBJ1-4, with D unclear. CDR3 length: 17 amino acids. Germline V gene sequence: CDR1 DFQATT, CDR2 SNEGSKA (reference sequence). V lost 0 bases, J lost 2 bases, and 16 bases lay in between. CDR3 in DNA: TGCAGTGCTAGAGATAGTAAGGGTTTAGTGACTAATGAAAAACTGTTTTTT. It yields the protein CSARDSKGLVTNEKLFF.

CDR3 DNA sequence: TGTGCCAGCAGCTTAAGGGGGGTTGAGCAGTTCTTC. It codes for CASSLRGVEQFF. V gene TRBV7-2 combines with J gene TRBJ2-7; D may match TRBD1 or TRBD2 (6 bases each). The tail of the sequence fits TRBJ2-1 better, so the J call may be wrong. The CDR3 runs 12 residues. Per the germline V gene, CDR1 is SGHTA and CDR2 is FQGNSA.

This chain uses TRBV10-2 with TRBJ2-5; 11 bases agree with TRBD2. Looked up from germline, CDR1 is WSHSY and CDR2 is SAAADI. The CDR3 covers 13 residues. V dropped 10 bases and J dropped 4; count of bases not matched to a gene: 5. CDR3 sequence (DNA): TGCGCCACGCTAGCGGGGGGTTTAGAGACCCAGTACTTC. This sequence encodes CATLAGGLETQYF.

This clonotype appeared a few times. The rearrangement joins TRBV19 to TRBJ1-4; the D is unclear. The CDR3 contains 13 residues. From germline, CDR1 is LNHDA and CDR2 SQIVND (reference sequence). With 8 bases removed from V and 4 bases from J, the gap between germline ends came to 11 bases. Written as DNA, the CDR3 is TGTGCCAGTGGGGTGCAGGTTAATGAAAAACTGTTTTTT. Translation gives CASGVQVNEKLFF.

This chain connects TRBV5-5 to TRBJ2-7; D is unclear. Germline loops: CDR1 SGHKS, CDR2 YYEKEE (reference sequence). With 2 bases removed from V and 0 bases from J, the gap between germline ends came to 12 bases. This CDR3 contains 15 residues. This chain's CDR3 is CASSFGSSSSYEQYF. In nucleotides, the CDR3 is TGTGCCAGCAGCTTCGGCTCCTCAAGCTCCTACGAGCAGTACTTC.

On this clonotype itself: A much larger clone differs by one base, so this may be a read error. The chain joins TRBV24-1 to TRBJ1-1, with D uncertain. The CDR3 contains 18 residues. Looked up from germline, CDR1 is KGHDR and CDR2 is SFDVKD. The DNA for the CDR3 is TGTGTCACCAGTCAGATCGTCGTGGATAGCGGCTGGAACACTGAAGCTTTCTTT. Amino acid sequence: CVTSQIVVDSGWNTEAFF.

This clonotype appeared many times. The genes are TRBV20-1 and TRBJ2-3; 7 bases agree with TRBD1. This CDR3 contains 17 residues. Germline CDR1 is DFQATT and CDR2 is SNEGSKA (reference sequence). V lost 6 bases to trimming and J lost 1 base; unmatched junction nucleotides: 16. In DNA form, the CDR3 reads TGCAGTGCCCCCCTAGAGTCGACAGGGTGGGGCACAGATACGCAGTATTTT. Translated, it gives CSAPLESTGWGTDTQYF.

The chain is built from TRBV6-1 and TRBJ1-2; 7 bases agree with TRBD1. This CDR3 has 15 residues. Germline V gene lookup returns CDR1 MNHNS and CDR2 SASEGT. The ends lost 4 bases at V and 0 bases at J; junction bases unmatched: 5. CDR3 amino acids: CASSASGQPNYGYTF. CDR3 coding DNA: TGTGCCAGCAGTGCCTCGGGACAGCCTAACTATGGCTACACCTTC.

This clonotype was detected only a few times. The chain carries TRBV5-5 and TRBJ2-7; possible D gene TRBD1, 6 bases. V lost 0 bases to trimming and J lost 0 bases, with 10 bases between them. The CDR3 is made up of 15 amino acids. Germline V lookup: CDR1 SGHKS, CDR2 YYEKEE (reference sequence). CDR3 nucleotide sequence: TGTGCCAGCAGCTTGGGACAGGTTGTCTCCTACGAGCAGTACTTC. Translation: CASSLGQVVSYEQYF.

This clonotype was observed at least ten times. The rearrangement joins TRBV14 to TRBJ1-2; D call uncertain. The CDR3 is made up of 12 amino acids. The ends were cut back, 4 bases at V and 4 bases at J, with 7 bases in the middle. Germline CDR1 is SGHDN and CDR2 is FVKESK. The CDR3 protein is CASSPGVYGYTF. As DNA, the CDR3 is TGTGCCAGCAGCCCTGGGGTCTATGGCTACACCTTC.

This clonotype came up a few times. CDR3 loop: CASSLGTGYDNQPQHF. CDR3 sequence (DNA): TGTGCCAGCAGTCTAGGGACAGGGTATGACAATCAGCCCCAGCATTTT. The rearrangement uses TRBV27 and TRBJ1-5, with 9 nucleotides matching TRBD1. Trimming cost V 5 bases and J 3 bases; bases outside gene matches: 8. There are 16 residues in the CDR3. Germline CDR1 is MNHEY and CDR2 is SMNVEV (reference sequence).

This clonotype was detected only a few times. The chain's CDR3 is CASSLLAGGEQFF. DNA for the CDR3: TGTGCCAGCAGTTTATTAGCGGGGGGTGAGCAGTTCTTC. The V call is TRBV12-3 or TRBV12-4, the J call TRBJ2-5; 10 bases match TRBD2. The end of the DNA is better explained by TRBJ2-1, so the J call may be wrong. CDR3 length equals 13 residues.

This rearrangement joins TRBV29-1 to TRBJ2-5; no reliable D call. Between the trimmed V and J ends, which lost 1 base and 2 bases, there was a span of 8 bases. Germline assignment: CDR1 SQVTM and CDR2 ANQGSEA. The CDR3 is 13 amino acids. CDR3 nucleotides: TGCAGCGTTGAAGCCGCACTACAAGAGACCCAGTACTTC. This gives the protein CSVEAALQETQYF.

The CDR3 reads CASSAHPGTDTQYF. Written as DNA, the CDR3 is TGTGCCAGCAGCGCTCACCCGGGGACAGATACGCAGTATTTT. This chain links TRBV9 with TRBJ2-3, with D possibly TRBD2 on 5 matching bases. Germline assignment: CDR1 SGDLS and CDR2 YYNGEE. V gave up 3 bases and J gave up 3 bases, with 11 bases separating them. The CDR3 runs 14 residues.